This TCR beta chain was retrieved from a study of cytomegalovirus exposure and HLA in healthy donors. Findings and caveats of the study: A later analysis, which compared TCR beta chains of equal frequency, found the HLA-associated ones more clonally expanded. Several V segments, TRBV6-2 and TRBV6-3 among them, could not be told apart and were dropped. Later analysis showed most CMV-associated TCR beta chains appearing HLA-restricted. Most TCR beta V segments were productive about 90% or about 30% of the time in an earlier analysis.

CDR1 MGHDK and CDR2 SYGVNS come from the germline V gene. V was pared by 0 bases and J by 3 bases, with 5 bases of the junction left unmatched. This CDR3 has 15 residues. This clone appeared once. Its target is not known. A multiplex PCR was run with 60 Vbeta primers and 13 Jbeta primers. Measured with immunoSEQ multiplex PCR; TCRdb has only the in-frame clones, and not every one. The sample has around 220,000 clones; 60% to 80% are singletons. The origin of this receptor is a man aged 18 to 29 in good health and CMV-seronegative. J is TRBJ2-7 and V is TRBV25-1; TRBD1 agrees at 7 bases. Source material: PBMCs. The CDR3 loop is CASSEYRDRGYEQYF. The CDR3 nucleotides are TGTGCCAGCAGTGAATATAGGGACAGAGGCTACGAGCAGTACTTC.